A single sample gave rise to the 25 T cell receptor beta chains below, sequenced in a study of T cell repertoires in cytomegalovirus infection. Via MiXCR, TCRdb re-called the reads, giving one row per CDR3 protein. The sample includes around 70,000 distinct CDR3 sequences, 4% of them seen just once. Sequenced sample: PBMCs. Every receptor here comes from a human donor in good health (CMV status not recorded). Some clones in this sample may be carry-over from other donors' samples.

Of note for this clonotype: This clone may be a read error of a much larger clone one base away. The rearrangement uses TRBV7-2 and TRBJ1-2; 12 nucleotides agree with TRBD1. The CDR3 is made up of 16 amino acids. The germline V gene has CDR1 SGHTA and CDR2 FQGNSA. CDR3 sequence reads: CAGSFDLWDRGHGYTF. CDR3 DNA sequence: TGTGCCGGCAGCTTTGACTTGTGGGACAGGGGGCATGGCTACACCTTC. Variable domain in full (rest from reference TRBV7-2 and TRBJ1-2): GAGVSQSPSNKVTEKGKDVELRCDPISGHTALYWYRQSLGQGLEFLIYFQGNSAPDKSGLPSDRFSAERTGGSVSTLTIQRTQQEDSAVYLCAGSFDLWDRGHGYTFGSGTRLTVV.

With regard to this clonotype: A read error may be the cause here, since a much bigger clone is one base away. The chain is built from TRBV7-2 and TRBJ1-5, with 7 bases fitting TRBD1. The CDR3 is made up of 15 amino acids. CDR1 is SGHTA and CDR2 is FQGNSA in the germline V gene. The junction had 5 bases not matched to a gene; V was cut back by 1 base and J by 5 bases. CDR3 nucleotides: TGTGCCAGCAGCTTAGGGCTCCAGGGGGATCAGCCCCAGCATTTT. Translation: CASSLGLQGDQPQHF.

This clonotype was seen repeatedly, ten times or more. The chain carries TRBV28 and TRBJ2-7; no reliable D call. Germline V gene data show CDR1 as MDHEN and CDR2 as SYDVKM. V lost 6 bases and J lost 7, with 22 bases in between. This CDR3 spans 15 amino acids. In nucleotides, the CDR3 is TGTGCCAGCAGCCCCGACCGAGAACCATACCTGGAGCAGTACTTC. Encoded protein: CASSPDREPYLEQYF. Full variable domain (rest looked up from reference TRBV28 and TRBJ2-7): DVKVTQSSRYLVKRTGEKVFLECVQDMDHENMFWYRQDPGLGLRLIYFSYDVKMKEKGDIPEGYSVSREKKERFSLILESASTNQTSMYLCASSPDREPYLEQYFGPGTRLTVT.

In this sample, this clonotype turned up many times. The chain links TRBV19 to TRBJ1-5, with D unclear. V lost 4 bases and J lost 4, with 11 bases in between. The CDR3 totals 14 residues. CDR1 LNHDA and CDR2 SQIVND come from the germline V gene (reference sequence). DNA for the CDR3: TGTGCCAGTAGTAATGAGCGGCTAAATCAGCCCCAGCATTTT. It is translated as CASSNERLNQPQHF.

This clonotype has a count of ten or more. The CDR3 DNA is TGTGCCAGCAGCTCGACCTCTACCAGGGGAAATGAAAAACTGTTTTTT. It yields the protein CASSSTSTRGNEKLFF. J is TRBJ1-4 and V is TRBV7-2; a possible D gene is TRBD1 (6 bases). The CDR3 runs 16 residues. Germline values: CDR1 SGHTA, CDR2 FQGNSA. Trimming pared 4 bases from V and 5 bases from J, leaving 17 bases between.

This clonotype was seen ten or more times. The V call is TRBV7-2, the J call TRBJ2-3; 7 bases match TRBD2. The germline V gene encodes CDR1 SGHTA and CDR2 FQGNSA. CDR3 length equals 17 residues. The V gene end was trimmed by 1 base and the J gene end by 3 bases; junction bases not matched to a gene: 10. The CDR3 spells CASSLGAQGGRTDTQYF. DNA for the CDR3: TGTGCCAGCAGCTTAGGGGCCCAGGGAGGGAGGACAGATACGCAGTATTTT.

This clonotype was recorded at least ten times. V usage is TRBV7-2 and J usage is TRBJ2-5; 14 positions agree with TRBD2. Germline lookup yields CDR1 SGHTA and CDR2 FQGNSA. The trim removed 1 base at V and 5 bases at J, leaving 6 bases unmatched. The CDR3 contains 17 residues. The CDR3 region is CASSLVGLAGGMETQYF. CDR3 sequence (DNA): TGTGCCAGCAGCTTAGTAGGACTAGCGGGAGGTATGGAGACCCAGTACTTC.

This clonotype came up many times. The chain recombines TRBV7-2 with TRBJ2-7; 9 nucleotides line up with TRBD1. The germline CDR1 and CDR2 sequences are SGHTA and FQGNSA. CDR3 length: 14 residues. V lost 5 bases and J lost 6; bases outside the gene matches: 8. The CDR3 loop is CASSTGQGSSEQYF. The DNA of the CDR3 is TGTGCCAGCAGCACCGGACAGGGGAGTTCCGAGCAGTACTTC. Together with reference TRBV7-2 and TRBJ2-7, the CDR3 gives the full variable domain: GAGVSQSPSNKVTEKGKDVELRCDPISGHTALYWYRQSLGQGLEFLIYFQGNSAPDKSGLPSDRFSAERTGGSVSTLTIQRTQQEDSAVYLCASSTGQGSSEQYFGPGTRLTVT.

Comment on this clonotype: This may come from a read error, since a much larger clone is one base off. This rearrangement joins TRBV12-3 or TRBV12-4 to TRBJ1-2; 8 bases fit TRBD1. The trim removed 8 bases at V and 7 bases at J, leaving 15 bases unmatched. The CDR3 runs 15 residues. The DNA of the CDR3 is TGTGCCAGCCGGGGTGTGGGCAGGGGGCATGGTGGCTACACCTTC. Translation: CASRGVGRGHGGYTF.

This clonotype was seen at least ten times. This sequence joins TRBV7-6 and TRBJ2-1; D is ambiguous. V was trimmed by 2 bases and J by 6 bases, leaving 14 bases between them. In germline, CDR1 is SGHVS, CDR2 FNYEAQ. CDR3 length equals 15 residues. The CDR3: CASSLSFSSGNEQFF. The CDR3 nucleotides read TGTGCCAGCAGCTTATCTTTCTCTTCGGGCAATGAGCAGTTCTTC.

This clonotype was observed at least ten times. This rearrangement joins TRBV7-9 to TRBJ2-7; a weak D match, TRBD1 (5 bases). The CDR3 runs to 13 residues. The ends were cut back, 4 bases at V and 6 bases at J, with 13 bases in the middle. The germline CDR1 and CDR2 sequences are SEHNR and FQNEAQ (reference sequence). The CDR3: CASSSAGFGEQYF. The CDR3 bases are TGTGCCAGCAGCTCGGCAGGGTTCGGCGAGCAGTACTTC.

This clonotype was seen repeatedly, ten times or more. The chain is built from TRBV11-2 and TRBJ2-2; TRBD2 aligns across 14 bases. Germline-derived CDR1 and CDR2 are SGHAT and FQNNGV. This CDR3 region has 16 residues. Losses at the gene ends were 8 bases for V and 5 bases for J; bases not matched to a gene: 7. The CDR3 sequence is CASGPGLAGATGELFF. CDR3 DNA: TGTGCCAGCGGACCGGGACTAGCGGGAGCTACCGGGGAGCTGTTTTTT.

The sample holds many counts of this clonotype. The chain recombines TRBV7-2 with TRBJ1-2, with no clear D. The V and J ends lost 0 bases and 2 bases respectively, with 7 bases between them. This CDR3 has 14 amino acids. The germline V gene encodes CDR1 SGHTA and CDR2 FQGNSA. The chain's CDR3 is CASSLASPNYGYTF. CDR3 bases: TGTGCCAGCAGCTTAGCTTCACCCAACTATGGCTACACCTTC.

This clonotype has ten or more counts. The chain joins TRBV12-3 or TRBV12-4 to TRBJ2-1; D may be TRBD1 or TRBD2 (5 bases each). This CDR3 has 13 residues. Trimming removed 4 bases from V and 6 bases from J, with 10 bases in between. CDR3: CASSSWDGNEQFF. CDR3 nucleotide sequence: TGTGCCAGCAGTTCCTGGGACGGCAATGAGCAGTTCTTC.

This clonotype has at least ten counts. A read error may produce the germline difference seen at one junction end. The chain has TRBV7-3 and TRBJ2-1; no firm D call. The CDR3 covers 17 residues. CDR1 is SGHTA and CDR2 is FQGTGA in the germline V gene. This CDR3 reads CASSLSPSPAGHNEQFF. In nucleotides, the CDR3 is TGTGCCAGCAGTTTAAGCCCCAGCCCCGCCGGCCACAATGAGCAGTTCTTC.

The sample holds many counts of this clonotype. The chain recombines TRBV2 with TRBJ1-5; TRBD1 aligns across 9 bases. The J segment lost 7 bases and the V segment lost 6 bases, leaving 10 bases of the junction unmatched. From germline, CDR1 is SNHLY and CDR2 FYNNEI. The CDR3 is made up of 15 amino acids. The CDR3 region is CASSQGQGRHQPQHF. The CDR3 region has the DNA TGTGCCAGCAGCCAGGGACAGGGAAGGCACCAGCCCCAGCATTTT.

This clonotype appeared many times. This sequence joins TRBV2 and TRBJ2-3, with D perhaps TRBD1 (5 bases). Germline V gene data show CDR1 as SNHLY and CDR2 as FYNNEI. The CDR3 length is 12 residues. V was trimmed by 4 bases and J by 9 bases, leaving 11 bases between them. CDR3 bases: TGTGCCAGCAGTGGACTCAGGGAAACGCAGTATTTT. Translating it yields CASSGLRETQYF.

The sample holds many counts of this clonotype. This chain connects TRBV7-2 to TRBJ1-3; D call uncertain. Trimming left V 5 bases short and J 4 bases short, with 15 bases between. The CDR3 spans 15 residues. The V gene's germline CDR1 is SGHTA and CDR2 FQGNSA. CDR3 protein: CASSPWAQVGNTIYF. CDR3 nucleotide sequence: TGTGCCAGCAGCCCGTGGGCCCAGGTCGGAAACACCATATATTTT.

This clonotype occurred many times. The chain employs TRBV30 and TRBJ2-2; D not resolved. V dropped 6 bases and J dropped 3 bases, with 8 bases sitting between them. This CDR3 has 12 amino acids. The V gene's germline CDR1 is GTSNPN and CDR2 SVGIG (reference sequence). CDR3 region: CACLPHTGELFF. CDR3 nucleotides: TGTGCCTGCCTCCCACACACCGGGGAGCTGTTTTTT. The full variable domain, rest sourced from reference TRBV30 and TRBJ2-2, is SQTIHQWPATLVQPVGSPLSLECTVEGTSNPNLYWYRQAAGRGLQLLFYSVGIGQISSEVPQNLSASRPQDRQFILSSKKLLLSDSGFYLCACLPHTGELFFGEGSRLTVL.

The chain is built from TRBV30 and TRBJ1-5; no firm D call. The V gene lost 1 base and the J gene lost 11 bases, with 15 bases spanning the gap. This CDR3 spans 13 amino acids. Germline CDR1 is GTSNPN and CDR2 is SVGIG (reference sequence). CDR3 coding DNA: TGTGCCTGGAGTGCCGATGCGGTGGGAGCCCAGCATTTT. Translating gives CAWSADAVGAQHF.

This clonotype has at least ten counts. This rearrangement joins TRBV7-6 to TRBJ1-1, with a possible D match to TRBD1 (6 bases). The germline gives CDR1 SGHVS, CDR2 FNYEAQ. This CDR3 is 13 amino acids long. Trimming stripped 5 bases from V and 1 base from J, with 8 bases between. CDR3 nucleotides: TGTGCCAGCAGCCTACAGGGGAACACTGAAGCTTTCTTT. It yields the protein CASSLQGNTEAFF.

This clonotype showed up many times. The rearrangement links TRBV7-3 to TRBJ1-1, with a tentative D call TRBD1 (6 bases). In germline, CDR1 is SGHTA, CDR2 FQGTGA. The length of the CDR3 is 14 residues. V was cut by 2 bases and J by 4 bases, with 11 bases left in between. In DNA, the CDR3 is TGTGCCAGCAGCTTAGGAGGGGGAAGCACTGAAGCTTTCTTT. Its translation: CASSLGGGSTEAFF. Complete variable domain (other parts from reference TRBV7-3 and TRBJ1-1): GAGVSQTPSNKVTEKGKYVELRCDPISGHTALYWYRQSLGQGPEFLIYFQGTGAADDSGLPNDRFFAVRPEGSVSTLKIQRTERGDSAVYLCASSLGGGSTEAFFGQGTRLTVV.

This clonotype was recorded at least ten times. The rearrangement links TRBV7-2 to TRBJ1-5; unclear D gene. V was shortened by 4 bases and J by 4 bases, with 8 bases between the two germline ends. The CDR3 has 13 amino acids. From germline, CDR1 is SGHTA and CDR2 FQGNSA. The CDR3 loop is CASSYWANQPQHF. CDR3 DNA: TGTGCCAGCAGCTACTGGGCAAATCAGCCCCAGCATTTT.

This clonotype has only a few counts. This chain joins TRBV5-1 and TRBJ2-2; D is undetermined. Germline V lookup: CDR1 SGHRS, CDR2 YFSETQ. V was shortened by 0 bases and J by 3 bases, with 9 bases between the two germline ends. The CDR3 spans 15 residues. CDR3 amino acids: CASSLVAGDTGELFF. CDR3 nucleotide sequence: TGCGCCAGCAGCTTGGTGGCAGGTGACACCGGGGAGCTGTTTTTT.

In its sample, this clonotype was seen many times. The V call is TRBV7-2, the J call TRBJ2-5; D gene unclear. The CDR3 sequence is 14 residues long. Trimming stripped 2 bases from V and 2 bases from J, with 9 bases between. Per the germline V gene, CDR1 is SGHTA and CDR2 is FQGNSA. Here the CDR3 DNA reads TGTGCCAGCAGCTTAACCCTGAAACAAGAGACCCAGTACTTC. It is translated as CASSLTLKQETQYF.